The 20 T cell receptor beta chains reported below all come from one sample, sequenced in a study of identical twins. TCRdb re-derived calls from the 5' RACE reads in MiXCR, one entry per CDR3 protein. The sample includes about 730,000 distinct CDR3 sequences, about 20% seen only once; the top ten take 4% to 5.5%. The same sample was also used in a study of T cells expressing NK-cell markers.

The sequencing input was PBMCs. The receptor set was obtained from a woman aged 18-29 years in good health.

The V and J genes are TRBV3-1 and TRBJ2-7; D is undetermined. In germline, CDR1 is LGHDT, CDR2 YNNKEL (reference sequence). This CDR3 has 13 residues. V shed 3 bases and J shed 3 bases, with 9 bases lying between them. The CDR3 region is CASSQTDIYEQYF. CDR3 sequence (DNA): TGTGCCAGCAGCCAGACGGATATCTACGAGCAGTACTTC.

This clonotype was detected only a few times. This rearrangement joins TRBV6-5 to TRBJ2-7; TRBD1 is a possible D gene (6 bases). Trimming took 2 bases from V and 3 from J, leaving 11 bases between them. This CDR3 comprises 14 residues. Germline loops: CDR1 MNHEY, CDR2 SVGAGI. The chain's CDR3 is CASSYLEGDYEQYF. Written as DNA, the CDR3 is TGTGCCAGCAGTTACCTAGAGGGGGACTACGAGCAGTACTTC.

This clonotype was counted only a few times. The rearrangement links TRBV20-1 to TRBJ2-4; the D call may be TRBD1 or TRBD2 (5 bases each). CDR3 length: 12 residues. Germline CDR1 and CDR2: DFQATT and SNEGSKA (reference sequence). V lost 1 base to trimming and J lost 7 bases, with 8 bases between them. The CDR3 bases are TGCAGTGCTAGAGTCAGGGAGAACATTCAGTACTTC. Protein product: CSARVRENIQYF.

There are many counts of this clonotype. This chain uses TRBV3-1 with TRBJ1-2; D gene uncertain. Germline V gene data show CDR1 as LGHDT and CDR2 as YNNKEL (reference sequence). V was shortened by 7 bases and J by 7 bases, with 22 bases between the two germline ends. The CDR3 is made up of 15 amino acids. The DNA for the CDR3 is TGTGCCAGCAACCCAAGAGGGCAGCTGTTGGGTGGCTACACCTTC. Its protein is CASNPRGQLLGGYTF.

The CDR3: CASSRRGPNTGELFF. In nucleotides, the CDR3 is TGTGCCAGCAGCAGGCGGGGGCCGAACACCGGGGAGCTGTTTTTT. The rearrangement links TRBV21-1 to TRBJ2-2; the table's D gene call, TRBD1, was not cross checked with the DNA. TRBV21-1 is classified as a pseudogene. The CDR3 is 15 amino acids.

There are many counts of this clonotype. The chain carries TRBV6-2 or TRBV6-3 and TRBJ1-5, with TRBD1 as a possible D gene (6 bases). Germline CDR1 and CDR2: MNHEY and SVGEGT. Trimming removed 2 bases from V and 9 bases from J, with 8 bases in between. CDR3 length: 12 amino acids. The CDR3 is CASSYQGLPQHF. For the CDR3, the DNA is TGTGCCAGCAGTTACCAGGGGTTGCCCCAGCATTTT.

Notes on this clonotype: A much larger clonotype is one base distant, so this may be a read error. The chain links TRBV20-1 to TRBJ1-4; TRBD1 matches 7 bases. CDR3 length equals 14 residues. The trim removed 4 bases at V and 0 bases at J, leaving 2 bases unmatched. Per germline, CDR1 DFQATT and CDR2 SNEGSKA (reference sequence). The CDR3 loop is CSAITGATNEKLFF. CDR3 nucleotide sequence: TGCAGTGCTATTACAGGGGCAACTAATGAAAAACTGTTTTTT.

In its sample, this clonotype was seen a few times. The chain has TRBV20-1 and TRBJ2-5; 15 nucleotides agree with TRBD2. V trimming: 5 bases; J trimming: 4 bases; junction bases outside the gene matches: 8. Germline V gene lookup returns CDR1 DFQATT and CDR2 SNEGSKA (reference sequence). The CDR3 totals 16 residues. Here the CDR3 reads CSASGLAGGPAETQYF. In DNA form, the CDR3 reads TGCAGTGCTTCCGGACTAGCGGGAGGGCCAGCAGAGACCCAGTACTTC.

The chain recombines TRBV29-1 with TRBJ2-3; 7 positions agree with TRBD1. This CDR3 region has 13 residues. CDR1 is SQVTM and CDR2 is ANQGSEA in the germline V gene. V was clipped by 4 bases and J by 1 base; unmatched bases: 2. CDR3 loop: CSVGQGGTDTQYF. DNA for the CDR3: TGCAGCGTTGGACAGGGAGGCACAGATACGCAGTATTTT.

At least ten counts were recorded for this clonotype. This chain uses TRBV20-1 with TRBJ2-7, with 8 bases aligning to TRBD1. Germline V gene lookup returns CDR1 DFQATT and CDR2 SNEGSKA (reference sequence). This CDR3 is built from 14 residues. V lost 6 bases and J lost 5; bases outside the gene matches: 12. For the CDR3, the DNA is TGCAGTGCCCCTGGGACAGGTAACAATCACGAGCAGTACTTC. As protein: CSAPGTGNNHEQYF.

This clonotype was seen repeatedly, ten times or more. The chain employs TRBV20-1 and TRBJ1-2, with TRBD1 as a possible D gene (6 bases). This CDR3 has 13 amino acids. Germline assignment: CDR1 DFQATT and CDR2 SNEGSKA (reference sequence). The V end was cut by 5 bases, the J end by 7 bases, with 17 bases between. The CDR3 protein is CSAPFGGHGGYTF. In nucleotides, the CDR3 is TGCAGTGCTCCTTTCGGGGGGCACGGTGGCTACACCTTC.

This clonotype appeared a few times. The DNA of the CDR3 is TGCAGTCCTATGCCCGCGGGGGGGCAGGATGAGCAGTTCTTC. Its protein is CSPMPAGGQDEQFF. V and J are TRBV20-1 and TRBJ2-1, with 9 bases that match TRBD2. CDR3 length: 14 amino acids. Germline CDR1 reads DFQATT; CDR2 reads SNEGSKA (reference sequence). V lost 8 bases and J lost 8; bases outside the gene matches: 13.

The CDR3 region is CASSQGDRVNEQFF. The DNA of the CDR3 is TGCGCCAGCAGCCAAGGGGACAGGGTCAATGAGCAGTTCTTC. The genes are TRBV4-1 and TRBJ2-1; 9 nucleotides agree with TRBD1. Looked up from germline, CDR1 is MGHRA and CDR2 is YSYEKL. This CDR3 has 14 amino acids. V lost 1 base and J lost 6; bases outside the gene matches: 1.

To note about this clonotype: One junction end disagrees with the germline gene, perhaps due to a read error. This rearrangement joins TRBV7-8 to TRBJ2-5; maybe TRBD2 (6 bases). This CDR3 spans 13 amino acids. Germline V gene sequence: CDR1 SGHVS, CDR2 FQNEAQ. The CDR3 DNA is TGTGCCAGCAGCCCGGGACTGCAAGAGGCCCAGTACTTC. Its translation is CASSPGLQEAQYF.

Here the CDR3 reads CASRGRDTEAFF. CDR3 coding DNA: TGTGCCAGCAGGGGCAGGGACACTGAAGCTTTCTTT. The chain carries TRBV6-4 and TRBJ1-1; maybe TRBD1 (5 bases). Germline loops: CDR1 MRHNA, CDR2 SNTAGT. V shed 6 bases and J shed 3 bases, with 8 bases lying between them. The CDR3 consists of 12 residues.

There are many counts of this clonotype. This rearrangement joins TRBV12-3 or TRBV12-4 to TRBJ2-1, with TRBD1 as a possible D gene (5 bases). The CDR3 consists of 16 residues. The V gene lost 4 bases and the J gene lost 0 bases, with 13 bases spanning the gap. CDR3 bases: TGTGCCAGCAGTTACAGGCGCCTAAGCTCCTACAATGAGCAGTTCTTC. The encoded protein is CASSYRRLSSYNEQFF.

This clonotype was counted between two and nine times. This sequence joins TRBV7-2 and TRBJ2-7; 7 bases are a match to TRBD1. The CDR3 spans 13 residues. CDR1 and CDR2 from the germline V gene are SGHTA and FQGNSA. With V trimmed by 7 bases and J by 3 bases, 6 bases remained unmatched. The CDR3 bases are TGTGCCAGCACTTGGGACAGAGACTACGAGCAGTACTTC. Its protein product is CASTWDRDYEQYF. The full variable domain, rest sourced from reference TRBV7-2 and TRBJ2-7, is GAGVSQSPSNKVTEKGKDVELRCDPISGHTALYWYRQSLGQGLEFLIYFQGNSAPDKSGLPSDRFSAERTGGSVSTLTIQRTQQEDSAVYLCASTWDRDYEQYFGPGTRLTVT.

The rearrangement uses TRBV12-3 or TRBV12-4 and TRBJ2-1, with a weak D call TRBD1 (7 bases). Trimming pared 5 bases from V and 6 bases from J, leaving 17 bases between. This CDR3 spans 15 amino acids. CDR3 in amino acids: CASSPGGTVINEQFF. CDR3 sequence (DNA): TGTGCCAGCAGTCCCGGCGGGACAGTTATCAATGAGCAGTTCTTC.

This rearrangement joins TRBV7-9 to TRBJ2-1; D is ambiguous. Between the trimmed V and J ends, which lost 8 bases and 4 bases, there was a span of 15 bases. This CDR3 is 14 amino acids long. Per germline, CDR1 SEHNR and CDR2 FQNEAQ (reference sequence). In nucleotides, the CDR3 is TGTGCCAGCCGCGCCGGGTGGCGTTACAATGAGCAGTTCTTC. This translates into CASRAGWRYNEQFF.

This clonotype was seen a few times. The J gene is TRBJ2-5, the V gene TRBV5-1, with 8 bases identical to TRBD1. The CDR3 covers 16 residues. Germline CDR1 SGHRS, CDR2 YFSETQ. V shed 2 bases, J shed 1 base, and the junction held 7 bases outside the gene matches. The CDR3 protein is CASSFRGTGPQETQYF. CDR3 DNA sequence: TGCGCCAGCAGCTTTCGAGGGACAGGACCCCAAGAGACCCAGTACTTC.